The 29 T cell receptor beta chains below were found in one sample sequenced in a study of blood T cell repertoires in COVID-19. TCRdb keeps only in-frame clones here, not all; method: immunoSEQ multiplex PCR. The sample shows roughly 570,000 clones, roughly 91% of them seen only once. The sequenced sample was peripheral blood. The receptors derive from a woman aged 50 to 65 with COVID-19, enrolled during active disease.

This chain joins TRBV5-1 and TRBJ1-6; maybe TRBD1 (6 bases). The length of the CDR3 is 16 residues. The germline V and J ends were trimmed by 1 base and 7 bases, with 15 bases remaining between them. The germline gives CDR1 SGHRS, CDR2 YFSETQ. DNA of the CDR3: TGCGCCAGCAGCTTGTACAGGGATGCAACAAATTCACCCCTCCACTTT. Amino acid sequence: CASSLYRDATNSPLHF.

This chain links TRBV5-4 with TRBJ2-7; a weak D match, TRBD1 (6 bases). Trimming removed 4 bases from V and 3 bases from J, with 14 bases in between. The CDR3 totals 14 residues. Germline values: CDR1 SGHNT, CDR2 YYREEE (reference sequence). The DNA for the CDR3 is TGTGCCAGCAGCCTGGATAGGGGGTACTACGAGCAGTACTTC. This encodes CASSLDRGYYEQYF.

The gene calls are TRBV29-1 and TRBJ2-6; no reliable D call. The CDR3 runs to 12 residues. Germline V CDR1 and CDR2: SQVTM, ANQGSEA. Trimming took off 4 bases at V and 3 bases at J, with 4 bases between the two ends. The DNA of the CDR3 is TGCAGCGTTGTGAGTGGGGCCAACGTCCTGACTTTC. It yields the protein CSVVSGANVLTF.

This chain joins TRBV6-5 and TRBJ1-6; 7 bases match TRBD1. The ends lost 2 bases at V and 8 bases at J; junction bases unmatched: 3. Germline assignment: CDR1 MNHEY and CDR2 SVGAGI. This CDR3 is built from 14 residues. In DNA, the CDR3 is TGTGCCAGCAGTTACCAACAGGGGTATTCACCCCTCCACTTT. Protein sequence: CASSYQQGYSPLHF.

This clone was found once. The chain recombines TRBV18 with TRBJ1-4; no firm D call. Trimming stripped 6 bases from V and 5 bases from J, with 19 bases between. The CDR3 totals 16 residues. Germline CDR1 reads KGHSH; CDR2 reads LQKENI. In nucleotides, the CDR3 is TGTGCCAGCTCCCCTAGCCGACCGAACCCGAATGAAAAACTGTTTTTT. It encodes CASSPSRPNPNEKLFF. Full variable domain (missing parts from reference TRBV18 and TRBJ1-4): NAGVMQNPRHLVRRRGQEARLRCSPMKGHSHVYWYRQLPEEGLKFMVYLQKENIIDESGMPKERFSAEFPKEGPSILRIQQVVRGDSAAYFCASSPSRPNPNEKLFFGSGTQLSVL.

The chain is built from TRBV27 and TRBJ2-3; 7 positions match TRBD2. This CDR3 spans 15 amino acids. The ends lost 2 bases at V and 6 bases at J; junction bases unmatched: 8. Per the germline V gene, CDR1 is MNHEY and CDR2 is SMNVEV (reference sequence). CDR3 sequence: CASSLGGGVVDTQYF. The CDR3 DNA sequence: TGTGCCAGCAGTTTAGGGGGGGGAGTAGTGGATACGCAGTATTTT.

V gene TRBV9 combines with J gene TRBJ2-1; D is possibly TRBD1 (5 bases). There are 12 residues in the CDR3. V dropped 2 bases and J dropped 8 bases, with 8 bases sitting between them. Per germline, CDR1 SGDLS and CDR2 YYNGEE. The CDR3 spells CASSVLGDEQFF. The CDR3 DNA sequence: TGTGCCAGCAGCGTTTTAGGGGATGAGCAGTTCTTC.

The chain carries TRBV5-1 and TRBJ2-2, with TRBD1 identical over 7 bases. The V segment lost 3 bases and the J segment 4 bases; nucleotides outside the gene matches: 6. The CDR3 sequence is 15 residues long. The germline V gene encodes CDR1 SGHRS and CDR2 YFSETQ. The CDR3 nucleotides read TGCGCCAGCAGCTCAGGGACAGCTCGCACCGGGGAGCTGTTTTTT. This sequence encodes CASSSGTARTGELFF.

J is TRBJ2-7 and V is TRBV10-3, with D hard to call. The germline CDR1 and CDR2 sequences are ENHRY and SYGVKD. The CDR3 contains 13 residues. V lost 2 bases, J lost 2 bases, and 7 bases lay in between. The CDR3 reads CAISEGPTYEQYF. CDR3 sequence (DNA): TGTGCCATCAGTGAGGGCCCAACCTACGAGCAGTACTTC.

The chain employs TRBV4-2 and TRBJ1-1, with TRBD1 as a possible D gene (6 bases). The germline V and J ends were trimmed by 4 bases and 1 base, with 13 bases remaining between them. Germline assignment: CDR1 LGHNA and CDR2 YNFKEQ. This CDR3 has 15 amino acids. CDR3 DNA sequence: TGTGCCAGCAGCCCTCTGGGGGCGAGGAACACTGAAGCTTTCTTT. Translating gives CASSPLGARNTEAFF.

J is TRBJ2-5 and V is TRBV30; no reliable D call. Trimming took off 7 bases at V and 3 bases at J, with 15 bases between the two ends. CDR3 length equals 13 residues. Per the germline V gene, CDR1 is GTSNPN and CDR2 is SVGIG (reference sequence). The DNA for the CDR3 is TGTGCCTCCTCGTACTCAAACGAAGAGACCCAGTACTTC. It codes for CASSYSNEETQYF. Using reference TRBV30 and TRBJ2-5 for the parts outside the CDR3, the full variable domain is SQTIHQWPATLVQPVGSPLSLECTVEGTSNPNLYWYRQAAGRGLQLLFYSVGIGQISSEVPQNLSASRPQDRQFILSSKKLLLSDSGFYLCASSYSNEETQYFGPGTRLLVL.

In its sample, this clone was seen once. The genes are TRBV30 and TRBJ1-4; 7 bases are shared with TRBD1. The CDR3 extends over 13 amino acids. J was trimmed by 10 bases and V by 1 base; bases with no gene match: 6. Germline V gene data show CDR1 as GTSNPN and CDR2 as SVGIG (reference sequence). CDR3 amino acids: CAWSGLTGRKLFF. DNA of the CDR3: TGTGCCTGGAGTGGCTTGACAGGGAGAAAACTGTTTTTT.

The rearrangement links TRBV5-1 to TRBJ1-4; 11 bases match TRBD1. The germline CDR1 and CDR2 sequences are SGHRS and YFSETQ. With V trimmed by 0 bases and J by 1 base, 8 bases remained unmatched. CDR3 length equals 19 residues. The CDR3 region has the DNA TGCGCCAGCAGCTTGGTAGCTGCTGGGACAGGGGGAACTAATGAAAAACTGTTTTTT. It encodes CASSLVAAGTGGTNEKLFF.

V gene TRBV2 combines with J gene TRBJ2-1, with 16 positions matching TRBD2. Germline V CDR1 and CDR2: SNHLY, FYNNEI. This CDR3 is 18 amino acids long. V was clipped by 0 bases and J by 9 bases; unmatched bases: 8. The CDR3 coding sequence is TGTGCCAGCAGTGAAGCCGGGACTAGCGGGGGGGTGGTATTTGAGCAGTTCTTC. Amino acid sequence: CASSEAGTSGGVVFEQFF.

V is TRBV5-4 and J is TRBJ2-3; TRBD1 aligns across 11 bases. V trimming: 2 bases; J trimming: 3 bases; junction bases outside the gene matches: 2. The CDR3 has 15 residues. The germline V gene encodes CDR1 SGHNT and CDR2 YYREEE (reference sequence). The CDR3 reads CASSFGQGATDTQYF. The CDR3 DNA is TGTGCCAGCAGCTTCGGACAGGGGGCAACAGATACGCAGTATTTT. The variable domain in full, with the rest retrieved from reference TRBV5-4 and TRBJ2-3, is ETGVTQSPTHLIKTRGQQVTLRCSSQSGHNTVSWYQQALGQGPQFIFQYYREEENGRGNFPPRFSGLQFPNYSSELNVNALELDDSALYLCASSFGQGATDTQYFGPGTRLTVL.

This clone was recorded once. The chain combines TRBV6-5 with TRBJ2-1; D is unresolved. The CDR3 loop spans 15 amino acids. Per the germline V gene, CDR1 is MNHEY and CDR2 is SVGAGI. With 0 bases removed from V and 4 bases from J, the gap between germline ends came to 10 bases. CDR3 in amino acids: CASSYSSNRYNEQFF. CDR3 DNA: TGTGCCAGCAGTTACTCGAGTAACCGTTACAATGAGCAGTTCTTC.

V gene TRBV6-1 combines with J gene TRBJ2-7; 11 bases line up with TRBD1. Germline CDR1 is MNHNS and CDR2 is SASEGT. Trimming took 0 bases from V and 2 from J; bases not matched to a gene: 3. This CDR3 is built from 16 residues. The CDR3 reads CASSEARGQGAYEQYF. In DNA form, the CDR3 reads TGTGCCAGCAGTGAAGCGCGGGGACAGGGGGCCTACGAGCAGTACTTC.

This clone was recorded once. Here the CDR3 reads CAWSVQSGGYNEQFF. The CDR3 DNA follows: TGTGCCTGGAGTGTACAGAGCGGGGGCTACAATGAGCAGTTCTTC. This rearrangement joins TRBV30 to TRBJ2-1; 8 nucleotides agree with TRBD2. Per germline, CDR1 GTSNPN and CDR2 SVGIG (reference sequence). The CDR3 is 15 residues long. Trimming at V came to 0 bases and at J to 3 bases, leaving 4 bases not matched to a gene.

The CDR3 loop is CASSLAPGQSTEAFF. CDR3 DNA sequence: TGTGCCAGCAGCTTAGCGCCGGGACAGAGTACTGAAGCTTTCTTT. This chain uses TRBV7-9 with TRBJ1-1; 7 positions agree with TRBD1. The CDR3 runs to 15 residues. Germline V gene sequence: CDR1 SEHNR, CDR2 FQNEAQ (reference sequence). Trimming removed 0 bases from V and 5 bases from J; junction bases left unmatched: 6.

CDR3 bases: TGTGCCAGCAGCTCCCTACTAGCGGGGGGGTACAATGAGCAGTTCTTC. Translating gives CASSSLLAGGYNEQFF. The V call is TRBV7-2, the J call TRBJ2-1; 13 bases map to TRBD2. V lost 4 bases and J lost 4; bases outside the gene matches: 4. In germline, CDR1 is SGHTA, CDR2 FQGNSA. This CDR3 is 16 amino acids long.

This sequence joins TRBV30 and TRBJ2-3; TRBD2 matches 13 bases. V was pared by 1 base and J by 0 bases, with 4 bases of the junction left unmatched. There are 17 residues in the CDR3. From germline, CDR1 is GTSNPN and CDR2 SVGIG (reference sequence). The CDR3: CAWSAPGLAGSTDTQYF. CDR3 nucleotide sequence: TGTGCCTGGAGTGCCCCGGGACTAGCGGGGAGCACAGATACGCAGTATTTT.

The sample holds one count of this clone. This rearrangement joins TRBV11-2 to TRBJ2-1, with D possibly TRBD1 on 6 matching bases. Between the trimmed V and J ends, which lost 5 bases and 4 bases, there was a span of 12 bases. The length of the CDR3 is 14 residues. Germline CDR1 and CDR2: SGHAT and FQNNGV. The CDR3 DNA follows: TGTGCCAGCAGCCTAGTACAGGGTTACAATGAGCAGTTCTTC. It yields the protein CASSLVQGYNEQFF.

The chain has TRBV4-1 and TRBJ1-1; no definite D call. V was clipped by 4 bases and J by 1 base, with 7 bases between them. CDR1 is MGHRA and CDR2 is YSYEKL in the germline V gene. The CDR3 has 13 amino acids. CDR3 nucleotides: TGCGCCAGCAGCCTCCCGAGGAACACTGAAGCTTTCTTT. Translated: CASSLPRNTEAFF.

V is TRBV2 and J is TRBJ2-1; 11 bases align to TRBD2. This CDR3 is 14 amino acids long. The V gene's germline CDR1 is SNHLY and CDR2 FYNNEI. Trimming at V came to 10 bases and at J to 7 bases, leaving 9 bases not matched to a gene. CDR3: CATTGLAGRNEQFF. Written as DNA, the CDR3 is TGTGCCACGACCGGACTAGCGGGTAGAAATGAGCAGTTCTTC.

The chain recombines TRBV27 with TRBJ2-3; 9 bases line up with TRBD2. CDR3 length: 14 residues. V trimming: 3 bases; J trimming: 6 bases; junction bases outside the gene matches: 4. Germline V gene sequence: CDR1 MNHEY, CDR2 SMNVEV (reference sequence). The CDR3 DNA reads TGTGCCAGCAGTTTCGGGACTAGCATCGATACGCAGTATTTT. Encoded protein: CASSFGTSIDTQYF.

A single count supports this clone. The DNA of the CDR3 is TGTGCCAGCAGTGACCCCAGGGGGTCAGGAAACACCATATATTTT. Its protein is CASSDPRGSGNTIYF. The gene calls are TRBV25-1 and TRBJ1-3, with 7 positions matching TRBD1. The V gene's germline CDR1 is MGHDK and CDR2 SYGVNS. CDR3 size: 15 residues. V was pared by 3 bases and J by 4 bases, with 6 bases of the junction left unmatched.

For this clone: The same CDR3 also results from other DNA sequences found in this sample. The chain uses TRBV2 and TRBJ1-2; TRBD1 is a possible D gene (5 bases). This CDR3 spans 12 amino acids. Germline CDR1 is SNHLY and CDR2 is FYNNEI. Trimming removed 6 bases at V and 4 bases at J, with 9 bases between. The CDR3 DNA reads TGTGCCAGCAGCCGCGACAGCTATGGCTACACCTTC. Translated, it gives CASSRDSYGYTF. The full variable domain, in which reference TRBV2 and TRBJ1-2 provide the parts outside the CDR3, is EPEVTQTPSHQVTQMGQEVILRCVPISNHLYFYWYRQILGQKVEFLVSFYNNEISEKSEIFDDQFSVERPDGSNFTLKIRSTKLEDSAMYFCASSRDSYGYTFGSGTRLTVV.

V and J are TRBV6-2 or TRBV6-3 and TRBJ1-5; 7 bases align to TRBD1. This CDR3 contains 15 residues. Losses at the gene ends were 6 bases for V and 0 bases for J; bases not matched to a gene: 5. Per the germline V gene, CDR1 is MNHEY and CDR2 is SVGEGT. The CDR3 loop reads CASSRTGDSNQPQHF. The CDR3 bases are TGTGCCAGCAGCCGAACAGGGGATAGCAATCAGCCCCAGCATTTT.

V is TRBV19 and J is TRBJ2-7; no firm D call. This CDR3 is 14 amino acids long. Per germline, CDR1 LNHDA and CDR2 SQIVND (reference sequence). The germline V and J ends were trimmed by 1 base and 0 bases, with 7 bases remaining between them. In DNA, the CDR3 is TGTGCCAGTAGTATAGGGCCCAGCTCCTACGAGCAGTACTTC. It translates to CASSIGPSSYEQYF.